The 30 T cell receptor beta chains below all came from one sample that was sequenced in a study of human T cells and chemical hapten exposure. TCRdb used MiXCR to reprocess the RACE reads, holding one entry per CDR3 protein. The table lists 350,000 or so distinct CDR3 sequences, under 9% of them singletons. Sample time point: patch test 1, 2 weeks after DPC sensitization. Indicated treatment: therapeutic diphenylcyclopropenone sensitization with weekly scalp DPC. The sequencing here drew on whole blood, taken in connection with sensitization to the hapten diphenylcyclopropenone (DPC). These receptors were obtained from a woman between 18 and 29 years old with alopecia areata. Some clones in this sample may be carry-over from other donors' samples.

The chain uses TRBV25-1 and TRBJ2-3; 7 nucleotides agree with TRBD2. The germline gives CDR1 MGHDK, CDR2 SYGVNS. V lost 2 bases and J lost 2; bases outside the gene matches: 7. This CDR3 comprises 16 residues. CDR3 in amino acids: CASSEGQRGPTDTQYF. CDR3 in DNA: TGTGCCAGCAGTGAAGGCCAGCGGGGTCCCACAGATACGCAGTATTTT.

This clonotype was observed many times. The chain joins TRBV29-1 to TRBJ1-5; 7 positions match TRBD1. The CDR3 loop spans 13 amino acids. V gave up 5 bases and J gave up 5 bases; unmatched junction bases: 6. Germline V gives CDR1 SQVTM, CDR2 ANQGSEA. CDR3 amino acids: CSVLLDRDQPQHF. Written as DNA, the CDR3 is TGCAGCGTTCTCCTCGACAGGGATCAGCCCCAGCATTTT.

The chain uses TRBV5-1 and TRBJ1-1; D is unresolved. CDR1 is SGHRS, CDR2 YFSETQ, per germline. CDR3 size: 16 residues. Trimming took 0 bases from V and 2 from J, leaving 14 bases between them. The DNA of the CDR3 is TGCGCCAGCAGCTTGGGGCCCACAGAGTTTAACACTGAAGCTTTCTTT. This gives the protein CASSLGPTEFNTEAFF.

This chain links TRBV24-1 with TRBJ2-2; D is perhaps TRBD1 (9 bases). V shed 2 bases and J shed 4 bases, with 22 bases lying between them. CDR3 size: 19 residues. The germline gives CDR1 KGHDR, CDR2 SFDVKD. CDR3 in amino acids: CATSDSPGGDRAGTGELFF. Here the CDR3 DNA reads TGTGCCACCAGTGATTCCCCGGGGGGGGACAGGGCAGGCACCGGGGAGCTGTTTTTT.

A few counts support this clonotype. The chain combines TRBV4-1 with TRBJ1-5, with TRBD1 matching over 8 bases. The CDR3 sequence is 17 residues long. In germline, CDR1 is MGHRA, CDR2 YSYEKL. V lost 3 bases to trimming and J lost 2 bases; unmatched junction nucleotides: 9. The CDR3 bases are TGCGCCAGCAGCCAGGGTGGACAGGGCTTCGGCAATCAGCCCCAGCATTTT. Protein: CASSQGGQGFGNQPQHF.

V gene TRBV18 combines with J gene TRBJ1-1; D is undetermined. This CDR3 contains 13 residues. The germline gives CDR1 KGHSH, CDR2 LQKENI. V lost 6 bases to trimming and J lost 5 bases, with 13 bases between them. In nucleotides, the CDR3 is TGTGCCAGCTCCGTGGAAGTGAGAACTGAAGCTTTCTTT. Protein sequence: CASSVEVRTEAFF. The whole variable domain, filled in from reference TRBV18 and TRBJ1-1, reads NAGVMQNPRHLVRRRGQEARLRCSPMKGHSHVYWYRQLPEEGLKFMVYLQKENIIDESGMPKERFSAEFPKEGPSILRIQQVVRGDSAAYFCASSVEVRTEAFFGQGTRLTVV.

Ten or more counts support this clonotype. Written as DNA, the CDR3 is TGTGCCAGCAGTGGGGTGGGTAGCGGTTCCACCGGGGAGCTGTTTTTT. As protein: CASSGVGSGSTGELFF. The V gene is TRBV2, the J gene TRBJ2-2; TRBD2 is a possible D gene (6 bases). The V and J ends lost 4 bases and 4 bases respectively, with 16 bases between them. The length of the CDR3 is 16 residues. The germline V gene has CDR1 SNHLY and CDR2 FYNNEI.

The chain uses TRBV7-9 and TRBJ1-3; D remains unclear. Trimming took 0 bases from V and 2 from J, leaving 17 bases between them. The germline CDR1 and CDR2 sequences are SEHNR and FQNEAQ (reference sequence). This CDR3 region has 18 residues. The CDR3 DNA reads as TGTGCCAGCAGCTTAGCTCCAAAGGGAGTGGGCGCTGGAAACACCATATATTTT. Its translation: CASSLAPKGVGAGNTIYF. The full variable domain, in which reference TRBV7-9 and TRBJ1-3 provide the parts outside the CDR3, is DTGVSQNPRHKITKRGQNVTFRCDPISEHNRLYWYRQTLGQGPEFLTYFQNEAQLEKSRLLSDRFSAERPKGSFSTLEIQRTEQGDSAMYLCASSLAPKGVGAGNTIYFGEGSWLTVV.

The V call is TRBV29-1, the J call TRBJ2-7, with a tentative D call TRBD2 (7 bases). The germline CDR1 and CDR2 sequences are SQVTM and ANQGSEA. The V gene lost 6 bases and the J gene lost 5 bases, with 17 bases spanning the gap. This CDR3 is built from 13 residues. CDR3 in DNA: TGCAGCGTGGTATTAGGAGGGGGGGACGAGCAGTACTTC. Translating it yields CSVVLGGGDEQYF.

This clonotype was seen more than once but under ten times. For the CDR3, the DNA is TGCAGCGTTCGAAACGGGGTCGGCTACACCTTC. Amino acid sequence: CSVRNGVGYTF. The chain links TRBV29-1 to TRBJ1-2; the D is unclear. Trimming took off 5 bases at V and 8 bases at J, with 12 bases between the two ends. This CDR3 is built from 11 residues. Germline V gene sequence: CDR1 SQVTM, CDR2 ANQGSEA.

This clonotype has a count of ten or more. The CDR3 sequence: CASSLVRRYTDTQYF. In DNA, the CDR3 is TGTGCCAGCAGCTTGGTCCGCCGATACACAGATACGCAGTATTTT. This chain joins TRBV5-6 and TRBJ2-3; no definite D call. Germline V gene sequence: CDR1 SGHDT, CDR2 YYEEEE. The CDR3 runs to 15 residues. The ends were cut back, 0 bases at V and 2 bases at J, with 10 bases in the middle.

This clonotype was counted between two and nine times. The CDR3 loop is CASSFSPILGGTHGYTF. As DNA, the CDR3 is TGTGCCAGCAGTTTCTCCCCGATACTAGGGGGCACACATGGCTACACCTTC. The chain recombines TRBV27 with TRBJ1-2, with TRBD1 identical over 7 bases. The CDR3 is 17 residues long. CDR1 MNHEY and CDR2 SMNVEV come from the germline V gene (reference sequence). V was pared by 3 bases and J by 6 bases, with 16 bases of the junction left unmatched.

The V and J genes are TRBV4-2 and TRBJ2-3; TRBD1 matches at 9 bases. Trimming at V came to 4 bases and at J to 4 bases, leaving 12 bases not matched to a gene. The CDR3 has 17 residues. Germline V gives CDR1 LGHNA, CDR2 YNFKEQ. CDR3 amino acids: CASSLRGLQGAPDTQYF. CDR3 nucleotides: TGTGCCAGCAGCCTCAGAGGTCTACAGGGGGCCCCAGATACGCAGTATTTT.

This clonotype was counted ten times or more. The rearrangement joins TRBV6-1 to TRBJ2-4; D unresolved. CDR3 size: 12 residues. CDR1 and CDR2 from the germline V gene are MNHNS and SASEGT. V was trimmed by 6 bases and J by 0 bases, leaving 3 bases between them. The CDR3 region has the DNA TGTGCCAGCAGGGCAGCCAAAAACATTCAGTACTTC. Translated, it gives CASRAAKNIQYF.

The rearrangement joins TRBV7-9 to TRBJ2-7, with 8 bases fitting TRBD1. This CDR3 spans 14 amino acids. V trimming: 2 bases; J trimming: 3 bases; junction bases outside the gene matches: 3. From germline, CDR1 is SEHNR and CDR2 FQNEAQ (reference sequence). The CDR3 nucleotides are TGTGCCAGCAGCTTATCAGGGGGCAACTACGAGCAGTACTTC. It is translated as CASSLSGGNYEQYF.

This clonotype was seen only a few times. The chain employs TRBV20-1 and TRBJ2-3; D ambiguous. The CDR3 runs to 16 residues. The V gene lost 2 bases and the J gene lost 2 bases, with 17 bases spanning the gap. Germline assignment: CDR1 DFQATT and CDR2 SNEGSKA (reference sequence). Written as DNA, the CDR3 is TGCAGTGCTAGATTGTCAGGAAGCCGAATCACAGATACGCAGTATTTT. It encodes CSARLSGSRITDTQYF.

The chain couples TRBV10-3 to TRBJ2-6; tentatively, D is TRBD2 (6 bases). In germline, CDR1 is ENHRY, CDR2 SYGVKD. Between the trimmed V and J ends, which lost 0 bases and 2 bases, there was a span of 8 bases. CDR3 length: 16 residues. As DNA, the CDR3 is TGTGCCATCAGTGAGTCCGGGGGTCCTGGGGCCAACGTCCTGACTTTC. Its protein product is CAISESGGPGANVLTF.

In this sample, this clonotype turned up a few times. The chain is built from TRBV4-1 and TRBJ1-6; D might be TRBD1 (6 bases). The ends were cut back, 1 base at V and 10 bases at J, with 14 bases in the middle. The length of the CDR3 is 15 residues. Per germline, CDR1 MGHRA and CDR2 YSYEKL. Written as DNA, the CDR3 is TGCGCCAGCAGCCAAGTTAAGGGGGGGCTGTCACCCCTCCACTTT. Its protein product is CASSQVKGGLSPLHF.

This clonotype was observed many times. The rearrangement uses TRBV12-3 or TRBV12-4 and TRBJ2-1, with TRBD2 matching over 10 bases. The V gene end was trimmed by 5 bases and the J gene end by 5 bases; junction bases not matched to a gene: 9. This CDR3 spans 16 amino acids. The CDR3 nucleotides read TGTGCCAGCAGTCCACAGCGGGGGGGCCTCCACAATGAGCAGTTCTTC. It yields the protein CASSPQRGGLHNEQFF.

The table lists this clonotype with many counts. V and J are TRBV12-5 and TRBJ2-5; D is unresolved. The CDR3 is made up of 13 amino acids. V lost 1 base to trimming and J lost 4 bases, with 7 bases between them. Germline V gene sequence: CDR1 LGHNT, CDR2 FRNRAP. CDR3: CASGLESLETQYF. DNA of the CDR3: TGTGCTAGTGGTTTGGAGAGCCTAGAGACCCAGTACTTC.

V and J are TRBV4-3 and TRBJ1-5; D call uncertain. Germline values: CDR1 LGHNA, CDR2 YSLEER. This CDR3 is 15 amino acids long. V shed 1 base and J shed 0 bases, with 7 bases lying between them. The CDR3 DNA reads TGCGCCAGCAGCCAAGTAAGGAGTAGCAATCAGCCCCAGCATTTT. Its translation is CASSQVRSSNQPQHF.

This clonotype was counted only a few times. This chain's CDR3 is CASSWTDTTDTQYF. The DNA of the CDR3 is TGTGCCAGCAGCTGGACTGATACTACAGATACGCAGTATTTT. The chain joins TRBV7-9 to TRBJ2-3; D possibly corresponds to TRBD2 (5 bases). This CDR3 is 14 amino acids long. CDR1 and CDR2 from the germline V gene are SEHNR and FQNEAQ (reference sequence). V lost 4 bases, J lost 3 bases, and 11 bases lay in between.

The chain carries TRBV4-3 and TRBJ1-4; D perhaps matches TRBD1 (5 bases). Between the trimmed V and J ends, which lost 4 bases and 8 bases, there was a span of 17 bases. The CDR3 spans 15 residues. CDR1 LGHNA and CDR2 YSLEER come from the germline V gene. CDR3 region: CASSPYVGGYEKLFF. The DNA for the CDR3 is TGCGCCAGCAGCCCTTACGTGGGGGGATACGAAAAACTGTTTTTT.

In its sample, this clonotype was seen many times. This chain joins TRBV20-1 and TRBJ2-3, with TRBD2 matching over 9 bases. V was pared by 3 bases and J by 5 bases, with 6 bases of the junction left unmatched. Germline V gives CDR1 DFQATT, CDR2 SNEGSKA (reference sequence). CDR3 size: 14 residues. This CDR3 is CSARETSGRDTQYF. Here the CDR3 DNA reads TGCAGTGCTAGGGAGACTAGCGGACGAGATACGCAGTATTTT.

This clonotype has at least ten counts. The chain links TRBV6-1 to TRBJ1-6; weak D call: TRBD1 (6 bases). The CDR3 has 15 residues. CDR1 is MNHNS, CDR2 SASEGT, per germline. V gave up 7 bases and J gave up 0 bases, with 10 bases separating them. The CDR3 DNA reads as TGTGCCAGCACCGGACAGAGCTCCTATAATTCACCCCTCCACTTT. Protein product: CASTGQSSYNSPLHF.

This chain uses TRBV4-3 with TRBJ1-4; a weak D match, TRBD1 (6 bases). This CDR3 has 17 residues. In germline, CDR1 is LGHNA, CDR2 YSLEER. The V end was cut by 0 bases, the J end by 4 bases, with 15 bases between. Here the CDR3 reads CASSQDKRGGLNEKLFF. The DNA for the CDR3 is TGCGCCAGCAGCCAAGATAAGCGAGGGGGACTTAATGAAAAACTGTTTTTT.

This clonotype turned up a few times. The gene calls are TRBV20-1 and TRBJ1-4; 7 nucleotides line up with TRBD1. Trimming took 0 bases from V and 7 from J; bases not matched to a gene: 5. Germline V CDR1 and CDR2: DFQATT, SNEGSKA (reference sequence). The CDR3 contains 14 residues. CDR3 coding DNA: TGCAGTGCTAGAGAACAGGGGCGGAGTGAAAAACTGTTTTTT. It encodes CSAREQGRSEKLFF.

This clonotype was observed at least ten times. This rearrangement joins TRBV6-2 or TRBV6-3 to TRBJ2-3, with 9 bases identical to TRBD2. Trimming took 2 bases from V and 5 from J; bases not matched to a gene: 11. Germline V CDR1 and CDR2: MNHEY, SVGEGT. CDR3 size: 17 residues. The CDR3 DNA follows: TGTGCCAGCAGTTACAACGCGGGGGGGGCTCTTGAAGATACGCAGTATTTT. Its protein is CASSYNAGGALEDTQYF.

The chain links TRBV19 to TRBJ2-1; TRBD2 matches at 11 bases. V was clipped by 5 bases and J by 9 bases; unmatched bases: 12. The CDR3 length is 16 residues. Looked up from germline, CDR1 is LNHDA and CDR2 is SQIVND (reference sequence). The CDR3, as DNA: TGTGCCAGTAGTCTTAGCGGGGGGGCTGTAATGCGTGAGCAGTTCTTC. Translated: CASSLSGGAVMREQFF.

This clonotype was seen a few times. The CDR3 is CSARRQGPNTEAFF. The CDR3 DNA reads as TGCAGTGCTAGGAGACAGGGGCCGAACACTGAAGCTTTCTTT. The chain employs TRBV20-1 and TRBJ1-1; 8 nucleotides match TRBD1. The germline V gene has CDR1 DFQATT and CDR2 SNEGSKA (reference sequence). The CDR3 sequence is 14 residues long. V trimming: 3 bases; J trimming: 1 base; junction bases outside the gene matches: 4.